These 13 T cell receptor beta chains were sequenced from one sample in a study of blood T cells in healthy people across ages. Then a second PCR, running roughly 6 to 11 cycles, was carried out with a sample-barcoded 5' primer and a J-beta primer mix. TCRdb redid the calling of the 5' RACE reads with MiXCR, one entry per CDR3 protein. The table lists 540,000 or so distinct CDR3 sequences, around 48% of them singletons, with 20% to 25% in the top ten. What was sequenced was blood. The receptor source for this set is a man older than 75 in good health.

In its sample, this clonotype was seen a few times. The genes are TRBV7-8 and TRBJ2-7, with TRBD1 as a possible D gene (6 bases). Trimming left V 3 bases short and J 0 bases short, with 24 bases between. The germline V gene has CDR1 SGHVS and CDR2 FQNEAQ. The CDR3 loop spans 19 amino acids. Here the CDR3 reads CASSLGFTGLAPSSYEQYF. CDR3 nucleotides: TGTGCCAGCAGCTTGGGATTCACAGGGCTAGCCCCGAGCTCCTACGAGCAGTACTTC.

This chain joins TRBV10-2 and TRBJ2-7; no definite D call. The germline CDR1 and CDR2 sequences are WSHSY and SAAADI. This CDR3 has 13 amino acids. V was clipped by 6 bases and J by 3 bases, with 12 bases between them. This CDR3 reads CASSGSHSYEQYF. Written as DNA, the CDR3 is TGCGCCAGCAGCGGTAGTCACAGCTACGAGCAGTACTTC.

The chain links TRBV9 to TRBJ1-1; D may be TRBD1 (5 bases). The V end lost 3 bases, the J end lost 5 bases, and 11 bases lay between the germline ends. Germline V gene data show CDR1 as SGDLS and CDR2 as YYNGEE. This CDR3 is built from 13 residues. CDR3 sequence: CASSAGSETEAFF. Written as DNA, the CDR3 is TGTGCCAGCAGCGCAGGGTCTGAAACTGAAGCTTTCTTT.

This clonotype was detected only once. The chain combines TRBV27 with TRBJ2-1, with 8 nucleotides matching TRBD2. The CDR3 contains 14 residues. After removal of 6 bases from V and 12 bases from J, the junction contained 13 bases not matched to a gene. CDR1 is MNHEY, CDR2 SMNVEV, per germline (reference sequence). The CDR3 DNA reads TGTGCCAGCAGAGGTCGAGCGGGAGAGGTCGGGCAGTTCTTC. Encoded protein: CASRGRAGEVGQFF.

The chain has TRBV7-2 and TRBJ2-4; D gene unclear. Trimming stripped 1 base from V and 0 bases from J, with 19 bases between. CDR1 and CDR2 (germline): SGHTA, FQGNSA. The CDR3 has 19 residues. The CDR3 DNA sequence: TGTGCCAGCAGCTTAGGTCCGGAAACTTCCACATTAGCCAAAAACATTCAGTACTTC. It yields the protein CASSLGPETSTLAKNIQYF.

This CDR3 is CASSQRQGRYEQYF. In DNA, the CDR3 is TGTGCCAGCAGCCAACGACAGGGGAGGTACGAGCAGTACTTC. The chain recombines TRBV7-9 with TRBJ2-7; 8 bases fit TRBD1. V lost 5 bases and J lost 4; bases outside the gene matches: 7. Germline CDR1 is SEHNR and CDR2 is FQNEAQ (reference sequence). The CDR3 runs 14 residues.

V and J are TRBV20-1 and TRBJ2-7; 8 bases are shared with TRBD2. With V trimmed by 1 base and J by 7 bases, 12 bases remained unmatched. The CDR3 has 15 amino acids. Germline-derived CDR1 and CDR2 are DFQATT and SNEGSKA (reference sequence). This chain's CDR3 is CSARVGAGAGKEQYF. The CDR3 DNA reads TGCAGTGCTAGAGTCGGAGCGGGAGCTGGGAAAGAGCAGTACTTC.

To note about this clonotype: One base away lies a much larger clone, so this may be a sequencing read error. V and J are TRBV6-5 and TRBJ2-3; 9 bases are shared with TRBD1. The CDR3 is 17 amino acids. Looked up from germline, CDR1 is MNHEY and CDR2 is SVGAGI. CDR3 bases: TGTGCCGGCAGTTTAACCGGGACAGGGATTGCAGTCCGTACGCAGTATTTT. This codes for CAGSLTGTGIAVRTQYF.

The sample holds a few counts of this clonotype. CDR3 DNA: TGTGCCACCCTTTTGACGGGGGCCTGTTACGAGCAGTACTTC. Encoded protein: CATLLTGACYEQYF. This rearrangement joins TRBV6-9 to TRBJ2-7; perhaps D is TRBD1 or TRBD2 (6 bases each). CDR3 length: 14 amino acids. Germline loops: CDR1 MNHGY, CDR2 SVAAGI. Trimming took 10 bases from V and 4 from J, leaving 20 bases between them.

This clonotype was found a few times. The CDR3 loop reads CASSYSWTSGNNEQYF. DNA for the CDR3: TGTGCCAGCAGTTACTCGTGGACTAGCGGGAACAATGAGCAGTACTTC. This chain uses TRBV6-2 or TRBV6-3 with TRBJ2-7, with TRBD2 matching over 12 bases. CDR3 length: 16 amino acids. V lost 0 bases to trimming and J lost 7 bases; unmatched junction nucleotides: 7. The germline V gene encodes CDR1 MNHEY and CDR2 SVGEGT.

V and J are TRBV20-1 and TRBJ2-2; possible D gene TRBD1, 7 bases. The V end was cut by 1 base, the J end by 1 base, with 16 bases between. The CDR3 consists of 17 residues. From germline, CDR1 is DFQATT and CDR2 SNEGSKA (reference sequence). CDR3 sequence reads: CSARGPQGDLNTGELFF. The CDR3 region has the DNA TGCAGTGCTAGAGGGCCGCAGGGGGACTTGAACACCGGGGAGCTGTTTTTT.

This clonotype has a handful of counts. A read error may account for a junction end that differs from germline. The chain joins TRBV20-1 to TRBJ2-3; D is possibly TRBD1 (6 bases). The CDR3 spans 14 residues. Germline V gene lookup returns CDR1 DFQATT and CDR2 SNEGSKA (reference sequence). The DNA of the CDR3 is TGCAGTGCACCCCGACAGGAAATAACAGATACACAGTATTTT. It yields the protein CSAPRQEITDTQYF.

This clonotype was counted many times. One base away lies a much larger clone, so this may be a sequencing read error. This chain uses TRBV6-5 with TRBJ1-2; maybe TRBD1 (5 bases). The CDR3 spans 13 residues. Germline V lookup: CDR1 MNHEY, CDR2 SVGAGI. Trimming shortened V by 7 bases and J by 8 bases, and 17 bases separated the two germline ends. The CDR3, as DNA: TGTGCCAGCACGCGGAGCCAGGGTTGGGGCTACACCTTC. As protein: CASTRSQGWGYTF.